The present entry profiles one T cell receptor (beta chain) with its context. Per the original methods: Amplification of reference gene primers was used by the study to estimate nucleated cell counts. Measured with immunoSEQ multiplex PCR; TCRdb has only the in-frame clones, and not every one. The V and J calls and clone size are taken from that table; D and trimming were inferred from the DNA. The sample has roughly 250,000 clones, 65% to 85% seen once. Seattle patient enrollment occurred during active infection, with longitudinal follow-up thereafter. The sample originates from a study of blood T cell repertoires in COVID-19. Turning to the study itself: Acute and convalescent COVID-19 specimens originated in the United States, Italy and Spain.

The CDR3 length is 13 residues. Germline values: CDR1 SGHTA, CDR2 FQGNSA. Trimming left V 3 bases short and J 1 base short, with 5 bases between. The sample comprised peripheral blood. The chain has TRBV7-2 and TRBJ2-3; D remains unclear. This clonotype originated in a person aged 70 to 85 with COVID-19, enrolled during active disease. The CDR3 loop reads CASSFPGTDTQYF. The CDR3 nucleotides are TGTGCCAGCAGCTTCCCCGGCACAGATACGCAGTATTTT.